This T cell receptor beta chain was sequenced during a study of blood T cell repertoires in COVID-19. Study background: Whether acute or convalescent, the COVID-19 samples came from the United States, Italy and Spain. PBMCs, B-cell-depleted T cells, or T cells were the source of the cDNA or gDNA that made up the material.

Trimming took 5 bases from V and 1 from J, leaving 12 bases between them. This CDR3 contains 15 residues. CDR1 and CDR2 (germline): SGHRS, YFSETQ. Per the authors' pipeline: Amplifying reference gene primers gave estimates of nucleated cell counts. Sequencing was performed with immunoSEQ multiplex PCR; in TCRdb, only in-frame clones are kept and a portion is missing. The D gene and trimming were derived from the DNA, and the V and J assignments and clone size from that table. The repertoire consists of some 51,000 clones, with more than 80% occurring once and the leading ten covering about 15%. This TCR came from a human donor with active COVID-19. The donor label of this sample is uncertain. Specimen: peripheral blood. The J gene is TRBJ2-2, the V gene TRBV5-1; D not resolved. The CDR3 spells CASRVPGGNTGELFF. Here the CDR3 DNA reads TGCGCCAGCAGAGTACCGGGTGGGAACACCGGGGAGCTGTTTTTT. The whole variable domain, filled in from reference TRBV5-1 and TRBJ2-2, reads KAGVTQTPRYLIKTRGQQVTLSCSPISGHRSVSWYQQTPGQGLQFLFEYFSETQRNKGNFPGRFSGRQFSNSRSEMNVSTLELGDSALYLCASRVPGGNTGELFFGEGSRLTVL.